This T cell receptor beta chain was recovered during a study of tissue T cells after allogeneic stem cell transplantation. Regarding this clone: Each gene name is a mouse one.

Some clones are missing from TCRdb's copy, which holds only in-frame ones; the method was immunoSEQ multiplex PCR. The table includes about 50,000 clones, roughly four fifths detected once. Sequenced: sorted cells pooled from one or two spleens. The TCR was taken from a pool of C57BL/6 mice in good health.

CDR3 protein: CASSLDYWYQDTQYF. CDR3 bases read: TGTGCAAGCAGCTTAGATTACTGGTACCAAGACACCCAGTAC. The rearrangement joins TRBV16 to TRBJ2-5; a possible D gene is TRBD2 (5 bases). The CDR3 end lies 1 residue beyond the end of the read and is filled in from the germline J gene. The V gene lost 0 bases and the J gene lost 1 base, with 8 bases spanning the gap. Germline loops: CDR1 SGHSA, CDR2 FRNQAP. The CDR3 extends over 15 amino acids. Based on the CDR3 plus reference TRBV16 and TRBJ2-5, the full variable domain is NAGVIQTPRHKVTGKGQEATLWCEPISGHSAVFWYRQTIVQGLEFLTYFRNQAPIDDSGMPKERFSAQMPNQSHSTLKIQSTQPQDSAVYLCASSLDYWYQDTQYFGPGTRLLVL.